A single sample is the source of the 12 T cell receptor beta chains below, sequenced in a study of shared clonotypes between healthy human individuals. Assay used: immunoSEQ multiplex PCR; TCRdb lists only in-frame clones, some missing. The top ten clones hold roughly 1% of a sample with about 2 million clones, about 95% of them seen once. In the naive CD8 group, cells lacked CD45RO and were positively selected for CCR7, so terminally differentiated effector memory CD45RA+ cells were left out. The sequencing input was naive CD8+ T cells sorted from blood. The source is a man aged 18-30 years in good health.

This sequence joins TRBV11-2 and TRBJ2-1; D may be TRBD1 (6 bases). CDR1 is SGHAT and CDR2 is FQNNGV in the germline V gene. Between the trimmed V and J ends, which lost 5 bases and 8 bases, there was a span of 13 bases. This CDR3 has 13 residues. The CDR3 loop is CASSPDRYHEQFF. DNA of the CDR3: TGTGCCAGCAGCCCAGACAGGTATCATGAGCAGTTCTTC.

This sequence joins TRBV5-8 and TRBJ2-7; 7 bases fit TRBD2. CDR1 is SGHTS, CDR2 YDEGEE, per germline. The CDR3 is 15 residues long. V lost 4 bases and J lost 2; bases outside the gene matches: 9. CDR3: CASSPYGTTAYEQYF. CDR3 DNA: TGTGCCAGCAGCCCTTACGGGACTACTGCCTACGAGCAGTACTTC.

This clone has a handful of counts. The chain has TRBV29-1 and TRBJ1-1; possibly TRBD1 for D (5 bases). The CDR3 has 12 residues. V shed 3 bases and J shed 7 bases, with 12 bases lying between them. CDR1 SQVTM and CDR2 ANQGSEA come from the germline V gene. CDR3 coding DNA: TGCAGCGTTGAGGAGGCTAGGGGTGAAGCTTTCTTT. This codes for CSVEEARGEAFF.

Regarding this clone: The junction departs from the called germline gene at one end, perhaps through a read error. This CDR3 reads CASTERTGGFEQFF. In DNA, the CDR3 is TGTGCCAGCACTGAAAGGACAGGAGGTTTTGAGCAGTTCTTC. The gene calls are TRBV25-1 and TRBJ2-1; 7 positions agree with TRBD1. CDR1 is MGHDK and CDR2 is SYGVNS in the germline V gene. This CDR3 spans 14 amino acids.

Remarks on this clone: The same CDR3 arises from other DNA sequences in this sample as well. The CDR3 DNA reads as TGTGCCAGCAGTTTCCCAACCGGGGAGCTGTTTTTT. The encoded protein is CASSFPTGELFF. The rearrangement joins TRBV27 to TRBJ2-2; D uncertain. V lost 3 bases to trimming and J lost 5 bases, with 4 bases between them. The germline V gene has CDR1 MNHEY and CDR2 SMNVEV (reference sequence). This CDR3 has 12 residues.

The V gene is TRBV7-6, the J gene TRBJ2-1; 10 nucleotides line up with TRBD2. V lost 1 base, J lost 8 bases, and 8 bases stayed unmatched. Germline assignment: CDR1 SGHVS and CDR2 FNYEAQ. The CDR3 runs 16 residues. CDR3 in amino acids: CASSLEAGGPGDEQFF. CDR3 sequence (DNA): TGTGCCAGCAGCTTAGAAGCGGGAGGGCCGGGTGATGAGCAGTTCTTC.

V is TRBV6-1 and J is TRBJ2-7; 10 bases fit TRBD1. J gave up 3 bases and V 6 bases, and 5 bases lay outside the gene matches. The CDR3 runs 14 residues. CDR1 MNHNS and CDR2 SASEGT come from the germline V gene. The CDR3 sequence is CASRSRDRGYEQYF. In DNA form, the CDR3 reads TGTGCCAGCAGAAGCCGGGACAGGGGCTACGAGCAGTACTTC.

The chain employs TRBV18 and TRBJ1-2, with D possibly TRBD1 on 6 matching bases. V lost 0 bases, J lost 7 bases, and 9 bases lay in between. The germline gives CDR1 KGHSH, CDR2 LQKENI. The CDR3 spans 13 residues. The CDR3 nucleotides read TGTGCCAGCTCACCACCTCAGGGGCCTGGCTACACCTTC. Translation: CASSPPQGPGYTF.

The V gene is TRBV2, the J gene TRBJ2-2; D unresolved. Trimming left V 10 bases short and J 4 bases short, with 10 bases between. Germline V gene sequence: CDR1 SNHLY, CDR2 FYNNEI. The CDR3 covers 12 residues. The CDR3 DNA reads TGTGCCATCCTGGATCTCACCGGGGAGCTGTTTTTT. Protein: CAILDLTGELFF.

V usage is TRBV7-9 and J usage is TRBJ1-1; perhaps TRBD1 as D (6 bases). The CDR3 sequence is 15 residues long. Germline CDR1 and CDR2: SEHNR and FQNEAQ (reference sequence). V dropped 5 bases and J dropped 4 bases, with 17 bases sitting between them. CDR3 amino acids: CASSPGEQGPTEAFF. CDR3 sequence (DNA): TGTGCCAGCAGCCCCGGCGAACAGGGTCCCACTGAAGCTTTCTTT.

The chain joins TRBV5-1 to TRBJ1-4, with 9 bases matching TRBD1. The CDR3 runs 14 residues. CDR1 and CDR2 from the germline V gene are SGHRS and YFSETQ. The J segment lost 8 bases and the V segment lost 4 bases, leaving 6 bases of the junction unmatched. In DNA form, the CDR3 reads TGCGCCAGCAGCCCCGGGGACAGGGAGGAAAAACTGTTTTTT. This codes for CASSPGDREEKLFF.

The chain's CDR3 is CASSLVRVNTEAFF. CDR3 DNA sequence: TGTGCCAGCAGCTTGGTCCGGGTGAACACTGAAGCTTTCTTT. The J gene is TRBJ1-1, the V gene TRBV5-6; D not resolved. The germline V and J ends were trimmed by 0 bases and 0 bases, with 6 bases remaining between them. The CDR3 contains 14 residues. CDR1 is SGHDT, CDR2 YYEEEE, per germline.